This T cell receptor (beta chain) was recovered during a study of vaccination effects on CD4 cells after COVID-19. Study at large: Sampling of a couple of convalescent patients took place 16 days and one week prior to vaccination.

Sequencing in the ViraFEST assay came after antigen-specific CD4+ T cells had been expanded with viral peptide pools, which were used to stimulate PBMC. The culture ran for under eleven days, and then CD4+ T cells were isolated. This person's SARS-CoV-2 infection, confirmed by PCR, occurred between March and December 2020. Assay: immunoSEQ multiplex PCR; the TCRdb copy retains only in-frame clones and omits some. The repertoire consists of under 55,000 clones, with around 72% occurring once and the leading ten covering approximately 28%. Regarding this clone: The antigen is undetermined.

This clonotype originated in a human donor who had a prior SARS-CoV-2 infection. The specimen was CD4+ T cells from PBMCs cultured with a peptide pool, collected before COVID-19 vaccination.

The DNA of the CDR3 is TGTGCCAGCTCACCACCAAACTACCGGGACAGGTTCAGCTCTGGGGCCAACGTCCTGACTTTC. Residues: CASSPPNYRDRFSSGANVLTF. The chain joins TRBV18 to TRBJ2-6, with 8 bases lining up with TRBD1. Losses at the gene ends were 0 bases for V and 0 bases for J; bases not matched to a gene: 13. This CDR3 has 21 amino acids. Germline V gene lookup returns CDR1 KGHSH and CDR2 LQKENI.